This T cell receptor beta chain derives from a study of blood T cell repertoires in COVID-19. The V gene lost 7 bases and the J gene lost 0 bases, with 14 bases spanning the gap. Germline CDR1 is MNHEY and CDR2 is SMNVEV (reference sequence). The CDR3 totals 15 residues. In the source study's methods: Nucleated cell number was recorded as an estimate derived from reference gene primer amplification. Repertoires were generated with immunoSEQ multiplex PCR, while TCRdb's copy carries only in-frame clones and drops some. V, J and clone size are those of that table, while D and trimming were read from the DNA. Of roughly 110,000 clones listed, more than 70% are singletons.

This chain uses TRBV27 with TRBJ2-3; D may be TRBD2 (5 bases). Sequenced: peripheral blood. The sequence was collected from an older man with acute or convalescent COVID-19. The CDR3 region is CASKMAGTSTDTQYF. The CDR3 DNA follows: TGTGCCAGCAAAATGGCGGGTACTAGCACAGATACGCAGTATTTT.